A single sample gave rise to the 4 T cell receptor beta chains below, sequenced in a study of blood T cell repertoires in COVID-19. Generated by immunoSEQ multiplex PCR, the TCRdb table keeps only in-frame clones and is missing some. Of hundreds of thousands of clones listed, around 89% are singletons. Sequencing was carried out using PBMCs or T cells enriched from blood (not recorded which). These receptors were collected from a young woman with acute COVID-19.

This clone was seen just once. The V call is TRBV4-2, the J call TRBJ2-3; 7 bases fit TRBD2. The CDR3 extends over 16 amino acids. V gave up 1 base and J gave up 1 base; unmatched junction bases: 5. From germline, CDR1 is LGHNA and CDR2 YNFKEQ. DNA of the CDR3: TGTGCCAGCAGCCAAGCTGGGCTAGCGGGCACAGATACGCAGTATTTT. This codes for CASSQAGLAGTDTQYF.

Written as DNA, the CDR3 is TGTGCCAGCAGCTTTTGGGCGTCTTCTGAAGCTTTCTTT. The encoded protein is CASSFWASSEAFF. The V gene is TRBV7-8, the J gene TRBJ1-1; D gene uncertain. CDR1 is SGHVS, CDR2 FQNEAQ, per germline. V was trimmed by 3 bases and J by 6 bases, leaving 11 bases between them. The CDR3 sequence is 13 residues long. Based on the CDR3 plus reference TRBV7-8 and TRBJ1-1, the full variable domain is GAGVSQSPRYKVAKRGQDVALRCDPISGHVSLFWYQQALGQGPEFLTYFQNEAQLDKSGLPSDRFFAERPEGSVSTLKIQRTQQEDSAVYLCASSFWASSEAFFGQGTRLTVV.

The V gene is TRBV2, the J gene TRBJ2-7; D remains unclear. Germline CDR1 SNHLY, CDR2 FYNNEI. V shed 1 base and J shed 4 bases, with 5 bases lying between them. This CDR3 contains 12 residues. The CDR3 loop is CASSEVQYEQYF. CDR3 in DNA: TGTGCCAGCAGTGAAGTCCAATACGAGCAGTACTTC.

This sequence joins TRBV21-1 and TRBJ2-1; the table's D call, TRBD1, has no DNA check behind it. TRBV21-1 is tagged as a pseudogene. This CDR3 is built from 15 residues. The DNA of the CDR3 is TGTGCCAGCAGCAGCCGCCCCGGGACAGACAATGAGCAGTTCTTC. As protein: CASSSRPGTDNEQFF.